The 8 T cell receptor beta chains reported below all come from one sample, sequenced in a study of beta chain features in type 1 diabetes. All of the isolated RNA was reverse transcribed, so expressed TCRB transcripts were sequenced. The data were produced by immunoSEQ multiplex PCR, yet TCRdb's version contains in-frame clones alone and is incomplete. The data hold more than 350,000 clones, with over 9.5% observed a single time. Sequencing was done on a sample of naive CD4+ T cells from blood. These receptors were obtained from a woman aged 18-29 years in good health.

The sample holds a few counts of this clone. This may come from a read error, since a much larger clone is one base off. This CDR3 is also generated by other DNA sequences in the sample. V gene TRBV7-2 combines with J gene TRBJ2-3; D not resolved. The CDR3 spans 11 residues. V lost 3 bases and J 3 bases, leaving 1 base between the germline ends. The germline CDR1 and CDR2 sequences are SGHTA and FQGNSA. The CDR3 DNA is TGTGCCAGCAGCTTTACAGATACGCAGTATTTT. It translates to CASSFTDTQYF.

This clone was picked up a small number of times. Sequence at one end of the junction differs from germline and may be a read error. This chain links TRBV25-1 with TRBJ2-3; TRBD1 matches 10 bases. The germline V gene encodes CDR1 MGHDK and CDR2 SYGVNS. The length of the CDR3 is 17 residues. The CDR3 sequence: CASSEFYRDRGTDTQYF. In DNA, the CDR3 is TGTGCCAGCAGTGAGTTTTACCGGGACAGGGGCACCGATACGCAGTATTTT.

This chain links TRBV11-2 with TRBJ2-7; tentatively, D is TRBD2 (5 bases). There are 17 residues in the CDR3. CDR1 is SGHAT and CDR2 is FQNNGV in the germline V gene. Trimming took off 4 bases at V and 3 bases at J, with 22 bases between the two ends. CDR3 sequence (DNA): TGTGCCAGCAGCTCTTCCAGGACTCTCGGCCCCTACTACGAGCAGTACGTC. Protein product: CASSSSRTLGPYYEQYV.

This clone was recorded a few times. The CDR3 reads CASSLIGTSGRETQYF. The CDR3 coding sequence is TGTGCCAGCAGCTTAATCGGGACTAGCGGGCGAGAGACCCAGTACTTC. The V and J genes are TRBV7-2 and TRBJ2-5; TRBD2 matches at 12 bases. Losses at the gene ends were 2 bases for V and 4 bases for J; bases not matched to a gene: 5. The germline CDR1 and CDR2 sequences are SGHTA and FQGNSA. The CDR3 loop spans 16 amino acids.

The CDR3 region is CASSDQGGATEAFF. DNA of the CDR3: TGTGCCAGCAGTGATCAGGGTGGCGCCACTGAAGCTTTCTTT. This chain uses TRBV6-1 with TRBJ1-1; tentative D call: TRBD1 (5 bases). V shed 3 bases and J shed 4 bases, with 12 bases lying between them. The germline CDR1 and CDR2 sequences are MNHNS and SASEGT. This CDR3 spans 14 amino acids.

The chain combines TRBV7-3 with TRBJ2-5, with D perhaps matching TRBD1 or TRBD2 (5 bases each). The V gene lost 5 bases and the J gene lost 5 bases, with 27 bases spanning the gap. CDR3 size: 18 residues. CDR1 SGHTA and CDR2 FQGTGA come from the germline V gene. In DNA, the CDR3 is TGTGCCAGCAGCCGACGGGAAAAGACAGCCCCCCTAGGGGAGACCCAGTACTTC. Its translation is CASSRREKTAPLGETQYF.

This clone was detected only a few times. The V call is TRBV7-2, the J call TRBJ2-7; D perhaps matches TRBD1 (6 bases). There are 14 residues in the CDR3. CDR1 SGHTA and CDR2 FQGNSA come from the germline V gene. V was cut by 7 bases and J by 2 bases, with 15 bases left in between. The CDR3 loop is CASTQSRGPYEQYF. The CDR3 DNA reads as TGTGCCAGCACGCAATCCAGGGGACCCTACGAGCAGTACTTC.

The CDR3 DNA follows: TGTGCCAGTGGGCTAGGGCCGTATAGCAATCAGCCCCAGCATTTT. It encodes CASGLGPYSNQPQHF. J is TRBJ1-5 and V is TRBV9, with D unresolved. The CDR3 sequence is 15 residues long. V lost 8 bases and J lost 0, with 15 bases in between. Germline lookup yields CDR1 SGDLS and CDR2 YYNGEE.